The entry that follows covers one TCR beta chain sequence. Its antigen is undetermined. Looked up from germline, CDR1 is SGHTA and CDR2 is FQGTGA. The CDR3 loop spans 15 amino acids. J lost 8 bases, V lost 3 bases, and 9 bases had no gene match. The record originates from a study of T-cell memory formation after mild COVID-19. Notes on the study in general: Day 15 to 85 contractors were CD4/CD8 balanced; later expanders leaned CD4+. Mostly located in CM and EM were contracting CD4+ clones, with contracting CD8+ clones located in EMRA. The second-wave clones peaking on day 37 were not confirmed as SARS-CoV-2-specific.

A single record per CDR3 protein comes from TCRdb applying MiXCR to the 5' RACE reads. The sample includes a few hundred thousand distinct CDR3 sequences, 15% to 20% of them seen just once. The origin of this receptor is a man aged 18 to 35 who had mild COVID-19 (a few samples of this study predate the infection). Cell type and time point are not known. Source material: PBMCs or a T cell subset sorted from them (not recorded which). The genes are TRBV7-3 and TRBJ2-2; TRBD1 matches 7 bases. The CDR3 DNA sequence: TGTGCCAGCAGCTTCGCCGGGACAGAGACGGGGGAGCTGTTTTTT. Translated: CASSFAGTETGELFF.